These T cell receptor beta chains were read from a single sample in a study of blood T cell repertoires in COVID-19. Libraries were prepared by immunoSEQ multiplex PCR; TCRdb keeps only in-frame clonotypes and omits some of them. The data contain around 360,000 clones, roughly 87% of them singletons. Sequencing was done on a sample of PBMCs or T cells enriched from blood (not recorded which). All receptors come from a woman under 40 who had recovered from COVID-19. The CDR3 runs from the conserved cysteine through the conserved F or W. A D gene is named only where the DNA matches it firmly. The size field is filled for only some rows; it gives once, few, many or a size class.

d_call,clone_size,v_call,j_call,cdr3_nt,cdr3_aa
TRBD1,once,TRBV2,TRBJ1-1,TGTGCCAGCAGTCCTGACAGGGGGCGTACTGAAGCTTTCTTT,CASSPDRGRTEAFF
NA,NA,TRBV6-1,TRBJ1-5,TGTGCCAGCAGTGAAGTTAGGGGTTATAGCAATCAGCCCCAGCATTTT,CASSEVRGYSNQPQHF
NA,few,TRBV28,TRBJ1-5,TGTGCCAGCAGTTTATTTGGGACAACTGGCAATCAGCCCCAGCATTTT,CASSLFGTTGNQPQHF
TRBD1,once,TRBV7-2,TRBJ1-1,TGTGCCAGCAGCTTGAACCGGGACAGGGGCACTGAAGCTTTCTTT,CASSLNRDRGTEAFF
TRBD1,NA,TRBV28,TRBJ1-5,TGTGCCAGCCTTACACCGGGACAGGGGCATCAGCCCCAGCATTTT,CASLTPGQGHQPQHF
TRBD1,NA,TRBV7-9,TRBJ1-4,TGTGCCAGCAGCTTAAGGTCCGGACAGGAAAATGAAAAACTGTTTTTT,CASSLRSGQENEKLFF
TRBD1,NA,TRBV2,TRBJ1-1,TGTGCCAGTCCGGGACAGGGGGGCCGGAACACTGAAGCTTTCTTT,CASPGQGGRNTEAFF
NA,NA,TRBV19,TRBJ2-1,TGTGCCAGTACCCTTATTCCAGGGGCAACCTACAATGAGCAGTTCTTC,CASTLIPGATYNEQFF
TRBD1,once,TRBV15,TRBJ1-1,TGTGCCACCAGCAGGAGACAGGGCACTGAAGCTTTCTTT,CATSRRQGTEAFF
NA,NA,TRBV19,TRBJ1-2,TGTGCCAGTAGTATAATATCTGCGGGGGAGGAAGGCTACACCTTC,CASSIISAGEEGYTF
TRBD1,NA,TRBV5-6,TRBJ1-1,TGTGCCAGCAGCAGAGACAGGGGGCTCTTCACTGAAGCTTTCTTT,CASSRDRGLFTEAFF
TRBD2,NA,TRBV2,TRBJ2-7,TGTGCCAGCTTAAGGGGGGCGCGACGGGAGGGATCCTACGAGCAGTACTTC,CASLRGARREGSYEQYF
NA,NA,TRBV2,TRBJ2-2,TGTGCCAGCAGTGCTTTTGAGACCGGGGAGCTGTTTTTT,CASSAFETGELFF
TRBD1,NA,TRBV6-5,TRBJ1-1,TGTGCCAGCAGGTCGACAGGGGCCACTGAAGCTTTCTTT,CASRSTGATEAFF
NA,NA,TRBV19,TRBJ1-5,TGTGCCAGTAGTATAGTGGCTAATCAGCCCCAGCATTTT,CASSIVANQPQHF
TRBD1,NA,TRBV7-9,TRBJ2-7,TGTGCCAGCAGCGCCCGACAGGGAGCCTACGAGCAGTACTTC,CASSARQGAYEQYF
NA,NA,TRBV21-1,TRBJ1-4,TGTGCCAGCAGCGACAGGGTAAATGAAAAACTGTTTTTT,CASSDRVNEKLFF
NA,NA,TRBV28,TRBJ2-7,TGTGCCAGCAGTTGGACTACGAGCTCCTACGAGCAGTACTTC,CASSWTTSSYEQYF
NA,NA,TRBV18,TRBJ1-1,TGTGCCAGCTCACTTTTGACAGGAGACACTGAAGCTTTCTTT,CASSLLTGDTEAFF
TRBD1,NA,TRBV5-1,TRBJ1-4,TGCGCCAGCAGCTTGGGTCGACCTGGGACAGGGAATGAAAAACTGTTTTTT,CASSLGRPGTGNEKLFF
TRBD1,NA,TRBV19,TRBJ1-3,TGTGCCAGTAGTACTTGGACAGGCCGTTATTCTGGAAACACCATATATTTT,CASSTWTGRYSGNTIYF
NA,NA,TRBV21-1,TRBJ2-7,TGTGCCAGCAGCAAAAATTCGGGACAGGACTACGAGCAGTACTTC,CASSKNSGQDYEQYF
TRBD2,NA,TRBV9,TRBJ2-5,TGTGCCAGCAGCGTAGATCCTAGCGGGGGGACCCAGTACTTC,CASSVDPSGGTQYF
NA,NA,TRBV5-4,TRBJ1-6,TGTGCCAGCAGCTTGGCGCCGGGGTTGGATTCACCCCTCCACTTT,CASSLAPGLDSPLHF
TRBD2,NA,TRBV5-1,TRBJ2-1,TGCGCCAGCAGTGGACTAGCGGCCCCCTACAATGAGCAGTTCTTC,CASSGLAAPYNEQFF
TRBD2,NA,TRBV27,TRBJ2-7,TGTGCCAGCAGTTTCTCTCGCGGGAGGGCCTATAGCTACGAGCAGTACTTC,CASSFSRGRAYSYEQYF
TRBD1,few,TRBV10-2,TRBJ1-6,TGCGCCAGCAGGGCCGGGACAGGGCTTTTCCCCCTCCACTTT,CASRAGTGLFPLHF
TRBD1,NA,TRBV9,TRBJ2-7,TGTGCCAGCAGCGATCCGGGACAGGGACTCGAGCAGTACTTC,CASSDPGQGLEQYF
NA,NA,TRBV7-3,TRBJ2-2,TGTGCCAGCAGCTTAAATCAGGGTAACACCGGGGAGCTGTTTTTT,CASSLNQGNTGELFF
NA,NA,TRBV15,TRBJ1-2,TGTGCCACCAGCAGAGGCGCTATGGGAGTAGGCGGCTACACCTTC,CATSRGAMGVGGYTF
TRBD1,few,TRBV28,TRBJ1-5,TGTGCCAGCAGTTCGTTGGGACAGGGTGAATTGGGTAGTCAGCCCCAGCATTTT,CASSSLGQGELGSQPQHF